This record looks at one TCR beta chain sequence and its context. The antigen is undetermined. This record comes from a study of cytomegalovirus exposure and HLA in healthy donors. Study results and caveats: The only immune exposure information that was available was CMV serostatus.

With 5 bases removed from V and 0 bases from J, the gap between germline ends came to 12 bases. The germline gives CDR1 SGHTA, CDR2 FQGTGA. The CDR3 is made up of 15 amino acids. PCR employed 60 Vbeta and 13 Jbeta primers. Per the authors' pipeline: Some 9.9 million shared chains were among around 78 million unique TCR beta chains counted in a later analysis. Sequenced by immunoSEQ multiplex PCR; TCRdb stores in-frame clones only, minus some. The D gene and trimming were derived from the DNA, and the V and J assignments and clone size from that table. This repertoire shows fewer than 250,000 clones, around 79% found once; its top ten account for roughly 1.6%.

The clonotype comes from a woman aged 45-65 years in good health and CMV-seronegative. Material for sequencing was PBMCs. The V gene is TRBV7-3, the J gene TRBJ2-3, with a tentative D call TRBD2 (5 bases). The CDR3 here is CASSLAASSTDTQYF. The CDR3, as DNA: TGTGCCAGCAGCCTAGCTGCCTCTAGCACAGATACGCAGTATTTT.